This T cell receptor (beta chain) comes out of a study of cytomegalovirus exposure and HLA in healthy donors. General observations from the study: TCR beta chains associated with HLA were, in a later analysis, more clonally expanded than equally common others. Generally TCR sequences proved uncommon, though certain public TCRs appeared in numerous donors.

The CDR3 runs to 14 residues. CDR1 is GTSNPN, CDR2 SVGIG, per germline (reference sequence). V lost 5 bases and J 3 bases, leaving 17 bases between the germline ends. Comments on this clone: Its antigen is still unknown.

PCR employed 60 Vbeta and 13 Jbeta primers. The method was immunoSEQ multiplex PCR; TCRdb's version includes in-frame clones alone and lacks a portion of them. Here the sample spans about 88,000 clones, about 87% being singletons. The TCR originated in a man between 18 and 29 years old in good health and CMV-seronegative. The J gene is TRBJ2-7, the V gene TRBV30, with no clear D. Sequences were obtained from PBMCs. CDR3 protein: CAWGPRGVNYEQYF. CDR3 nucleotide sequence: TGTGCCTGGGGTCCCCGCGGAGTAAACTACGAGCAGTACTTC.